These 32 T cell receptor beta chains originate from one sample sequenced in a study of cytomegalovirus exposure and HLA in healthy donors. A multiplex PCR was run with 60 Vbeta primers and 13 Jbeta primers. Libraries were prepared by immunoSEQ multiplex PCR; TCRdb keeps only in-frame clonotypes and omits some of them. The sample carries about 140,000 clones, over 80% recorded once. The sample comprised PBMCs. The receptor source for this set is a woman aged 25 to 39 in good health and CMV-seronegative.

The chain joins TRBV27 to TRBJ2-1, with TRBD2 matching 10 bases. Per germline, CDR1 MNHEY and CDR2 SMNVEV (reference sequence). The J segment lost 7 bases and the V segment lost 5 bases, leaving 8 bases of the junction unmatched. The CDR3 totals 15 residues. DNA of the CDR3: TGTGCCAGCAGTCCGATCCTAGCGGGGGTGAATGAGCAGTTCTTC. Translating gives CASSPILAGVNEQFF.

This clone was observed a handful of times. J is TRBJ1-1 and V is TRBV29-1; D remains unclear. There are 14 residues in the CDR3. V was shortened by 3 bases and J by 1 base, with 12 bases between the two germline ends. The germline V gene has CDR1 SQVTM and CDR2 ANQGSEA. CDR3 residues: CSVETDRGNTEAFF. DNA for the CDR3: TGCAGCGTTGAGACGGACCGGGGGAACACTGAAGCTTTCTTT.

The chain joins TRBV30 to TRBJ1-2; D call uncertain. CDR1 is GTSNPN, CDR2 SVGIG, per germline (reference sequence). Deletions cut 2 bases from V and 4 bases from J, with 11 bases between. The CDR3 has 13 amino acids. The CDR3 region has the DNA TGTGCCTGGAGTACGAGCACGCTCTATGGCTACACCTTC. Translated: CAWSTSTLYGYTF.

This chain uses TRBV11-3 with TRBJ2-1; 7 bases are a match to TRBD1. CDR3 length: 14 residues. Germline V lookup: CDR1 SGHNT, CDR2 YENEEA. The V and J ends lost 5 bases and 8 bases, in that order; junction bases with no gene match: 9. Here the CDR3 DNA reads TGTGCCAGCAGCCCAGGGGACAGATCCTATGAGCAGTTCTTC. Its protein is CASSPGDRSYEQFF. The full variable domain, rest sourced from reference TRBV11-3 and TRBJ2-1, is EAGVVQSPRYKIIEKKQPVAFWCNPISGHNTLYWYLQNLGQGPELLIRYENEEAVDDSQLPKDRFSAERLKGVDSTLKIQPAELGDSAVYLCASSPGDRSYEQFFGPGTRLTVL.

The chain links TRBV5-1 to TRBJ2-2; 13 nucleotides agree with TRBD2. CDR1 SGHRS and CDR2 YFSETQ come from the germline V gene. V lost 4 bases and J lost 4; bases outside the gene matches: 4. CDR3 length equals 16 residues. The CDR3 DNA follows: TGCGCCAGCAGCAAAGGACTAGCGGGAGTCACCGGGGAGCTGTTTTTT. Protein sequence: CASSKGLAGVTGELFF.

The CDR3 DNA is TGTGCCAGCAGCAAAAAGACAGGGCCCCCGAAGCAGCCCCAGCATTTT. It codes for CASSKKTGPPKQPQHF. J is TRBJ1-5 and V is TRBV5-8, with TRBD1 matching 7 bases. CDR3 size: 16 residues. Germline CDR1 SGHTS, CDR2 YDEGEE. V was pared by 4 bases and J by 7 bases, with 14 bases of the junction left unmatched.

V gene TRBV5-1 combines with J gene TRBJ2-3; 7 bases are a match to TRBD2. CDR3 length: 20 residues. Germline CDR1 reads SGHRS; CDR2 reads YFSETQ. Trimming at V came to 5 bases and at J to 6 bases, leaving 27 bases not matched to a gene. The CDR3 DNA is TGCGCCAGCAGTTCCTCGACTAGCTTACGGAACCCCCGGAGGTGGGATACGCAGTATTTT. This codes for CASSSSTSLRNPRRWDTQYF.

The CDR3 nucleotides are TGTGCCAGCAGTTGGAGAACGACTGGGGCCAACGTCCTGACTTTC. Translating it yields CASSWRTTGANVLTF. The chain combines TRBV27 with TRBJ2-6; D is unresolved. Germline V lookup: CDR1 MNHEY, CDR2 SMNVEV (reference sequence). This CDR3 contains 15 residues. V was shortened by 4 bases and J by 2 bases, with 9 bases between the two germline ends.

The chain carries TRBV27 and TRBJ1-4, with D maybe TRBD1 (5 bases). The V end was cut by 3 bases, the J end by 11 bases, with 10 bases between. This CDR3 comprises 12 residues. Germline V gene data show CDR1 as MNHEY and CDR2 as SMNVEV (reference sequence). This chain's CDR3 is CASSFARGKLFF. The CDR3 DNA is TGTGCCAGCAGTTTTGCACGGGGGAAACTGTTTTTT.

This clone was observed a few times. The CDR3 nucleotides read TGTGCCAGCAGTGTATTTCCAGGGGGCTCCTACGAGCAGTACTTC. Its translation: CASSVFPGGSYEQYF. The genes are TRBV2 and TRBJ2-7, with 7 bases identical to TRBD1. This CDR3 region has 15 residues. Germline-derived CDR1 and CDR2 are SNHLY and FYNNEI. The V and J ends lost 4 bases and 0 bases, in that order; junction bases with no gene match: 6. The full variable domain, in which reference TRBV2 and TRBJ2-7 provide the parts outside the CDR3, is EPEVTQTPSHQVTQMGQEVILRCVPISNHLYFYWYRQILGQKVEFLVSFYNNEISEKSEIFDDQFSVERPDGSNFTLKIRSTKLEDSAMYFCASSVFPGGSYEQYFGPGTRLTVT.

V and J are TRBV14 and TRBJ1-6; D possibly corresponds to TRBD1 (5 bases). V was shortened by 4 bases and J by 6 bases, with 13 bases between the two germline ends. This CDR3 spans 15 amino acids. Germline values: CDR1 SGHDN, CDR2 FVKESK. The CDR3 protein is CASSPSTRVNSPLHF. The CDR3 DNA reads as TGTGCCAGCAGCCCAAGTACCAGGGTTAATTCACCCCTCCACTTT.

The chain combines TRBV19 with TRBJ1-6; 8 positions agree with TRBD1. V lost 6 bases to trimming and J lost 4 bases; unmatched junction nucleotides: 2. The CDR3 has 14 amino acids. Per germline, CDR1 LNHDA and CDR2 SQIVND (reference sequence). CDR3 bases: TGTGCCAGTAGGACAGGGGTTTATAATTCACCCCTCCACTTT. The encoded protein is CASRTGVYNSPLHF.

The chain carries TRBV28 and TRBJ2-7, with 9 bases identical to TRBD2. J lost 2 bases, V lost 5 bases, and 7 bases had no gene match. The CDR3 is made up of 15 amino acids. Germline CDR1 is MDHEN and CDR2 is SYDVKM. The CDR3 here is CASSPSLAGTYEQYF. The CDR3 DNA reads as TGTGCCAGCAGTCCCTCCCTAGCGGGGACCTACGAGCAGTACTTC.

V and J are TRBV19 and TRBJ1-3; no reliable D call. This CDR3 contains 17 residues. Trimming shortened V by 3 bases and J by 0 bases, and 15 bases separated the two germline ends. Per the germline V gene, CDR1 is LNHDA and CDR2 is SQIVND (reference sequence). The CDR3 region is CASSIFGSRNSGNTIYF. DNA for the CDR3: TGTGCCAGTAGTATCTTTGGGTCTAGGAACTCTGGAAACACCATATATTTT.

The rearrangement joins TRBV11-2 to TRBJ2-7, with 11 bases aligning to TRBD2. CDR3 length equals 15 residues. V lost 3 bases to trimming and J lost 7 bases; unmatched junction nucleotides: 8. Germline CDR1 reads SGHAT; CDR2 reads FQNNGV. The CDR3 nucleotides read TGTGCCAGCAGCTTGTCCGGGACTAGCGGACAAGAGCAGTACTTC. This sequence encodes CASSLSGTSGQEQYF.

The chain recombines TRBV5-4 with TRBJ2-5, with 11 bases matching TRBD1. The better agreement between TRBJ2-7 and the DNA end casts doubt on the J call. This CDR3 spans 14 amino acids. The germline gives CDR1 SGHNT, CDR2 YYREEE (reference sequence). CDR3 sequence (DNA): TGTGCCAGCAGCTTCGGACAGGGGGCAGGCGAGCAGTACTTC. This encodes CASSFGQGAGEQYF.

The chain combines TRBV6-1 with TRBJ2-5, with D maybe TRBD1 (6 bases). Germline V CDR1 and CDR2: MNHNS, SASEGT. V was shortened by 8 bases and J by 7 bases, with 17 bases between the two germline ends. The CDR3 is made up of 13 amino acids. CDR3 nucleotide sequence: TGTGCCAGCCGACAGGTCGGTGGGGGGACCCAGTACTTC. It encodes CASRQVGGGTQYF.

The J gene is TRBJ2-2, the V gene TRBV10-2; TRBD1 agrees at 7 bases. The CDR3 runs 13 residues. The trim removed 6 bases at V and 6 bases at J, leaving 4 bases unmatched. Germline-derived CDR1 and CDR2 are WSHSY and SAAADI. For the CDR3, the DNA is TGCGCCAGCAGCCCGACAGGGCCCGGGGAGCTGTTTTTT. Protein sequence: CASSPTGPGELFF.

The chain recombines TRBV10-3 with TRBJ2-7; tentatively, D is TRBD2 (6 bases). V shed 0 bases and J shed 5 bases, with 14 bases lying between them. Germline V lookup: CDR1 ENHRY, CDR2 SYGVKD. The CDR3 extends over 15 amino acids. As DNA, the CDR3 is TGTGCCATCAGTGAGTCGAGGCTAGCGCCCCACGAGCAGTACTTC. Encoded protein: CAISESRLAPHEQYF.

V gene TRBV7-8 combines with J gene TRBJ2-3; TRBD2 aligns across 11 bases. Trimming took 2 bases from V and 2 from J; bases not matched to a gene: 3. This CDR3 is built from 16 residues. Germline CDR1 reads SGHVS; CDR2 reads FQNEAQ. Here the CDR3 reads CASSLKTSGVTDTQYF. DNA of the CDR3: TGTGCCAGCAGCTTAAAGACTAGCGGGGTCACAGATACGCAGTATTTT. Looking up the rest from reference TRBV7-8 and TRBJ2-3 gives the full variable domain: GAGVSQSPRYKVAKRGQDVALRCDPISGHVSLFWYQQALGQGPEFLTYFQNEAQLDKSGLPSDRFFAERPEGSVSTLKIQRTQQEDSAVYLCASSLKTSGVTDTQYFGPGTRLTVL.

V usage is TRBV5-4 and J usage is TRBJ2-7, with 7 bases matching TRBD1. The germline V gene has CDR1 SGHNT and CDR2 YYREEE (reference sequence). This CDR3 has 14 residues. The V gene end was trimmed by 4 bases and the J gene end by 2 bases; junction bases not matched to a gene: 6. The CDR3, as DNA: TGTGCCAGCAGCCCCCCGACAGGGCCCTACGAGCAGTACTTC. Protein sequence: CASSPPTGPYEQYF.

The V and J genes are TRBV29-1 and TRBJ2-7; the D gene is possibly TRBD2 (6 bases). V was shortened by 2 bases and J by 2 bases, with 10 bases between the two germline ends. CDR3 length: 13 amino acids. Germline assignment: CDR1 SQVTM and CDR2 ANQGSEA. The CDR3 bases are TGCAGCGTTGAAAGCCGGGAGACCTACGAGCAGTACTTC. Protein: CSVESRETYEQYF.

The sample holds many counts of this clone. The chain has TRBV4-3 and TRBJ1-2, with a possible D match to TRBD1 (5 bases). The germline V gene encodes CDR1 LGHNA and CDR2 YSLEER. The CDR3 loop spans 16 amino acids. V lost 2 bases to trimming and J lost 4 bases, with 17 bases between them. CDR3: CASSQSGGTQGYGYTF. CDR3 sequence (DNA): TGCGCCAGCAGCCAATCAGGAGGGACTCAGGGCTATGGCTACACCTTC.

V usage is TRBV9 and J usage is TRBJ2-3, with 8 nucleotides matching TRBD1. This CDR3 spans 20 amino acids. The junction had 18 bases not matched to a gene; V was cut back by 3 bases and J by 0 bases. Germline loops: CDR1 SGDLS, CDR2 YYNGEE. The CDR3 DNA reads as TGTGCCAGCAGCGCCTACCAGCGATCGCGACAGGGGCCCAGCACAGATACGCAGTATTTT. This codes for CASSAYQRSRQGPSTDTQYF.

This chain joins TRBV2 and TRBJ1-4; possibly TRBD1 for D (5 bases). Germline-derived CDR1 and CDR2 are SNHLY and FYNNEI. The CDR3 covers 14 residues. Trimming left V 6 bases short and J 7 bases short, with 15 bases between. The CDR3 coding sequence is TGTGCCAGCAGGGCGGGACGGCTTGGTGAAAAACTGTTTTTT. It encodes CASRAGRLGEKLFF.

The table lists this clone with many counts. The CDR3 region has the DNA TGTGCCAGCAGTTCCCTGGGGGAGGGGGGCTACACCTTC. Translated: CASSSLGEGGYTF. The V call is TRBV27, the J call TRBJ1-2; perhaps TRBD1 as D (5 bases). CDR3 size: 13 residues. CDR1 is MNHEY, CDR2 SMNVEV, per germline (reference sequence). Trimming pared 4 bases from V and 8 bases from J, leaving 14 bases between.

The genes are TRBV27 and TRBJ2-1; the D gene is possibly TRBD2 (6 bases). Germline CDR1 is MNHEY and CDR2 is SMNVEV (reference sequence). The CDR3 loop spans 15 amino acids. Between the trimmed V and J ends, which lost 2 bases and 4 bases, there was a span of 12 bases. This CDR3 is CASSLAGSPYNEQFF. The DNA for the CDR3 is TGTGCCAGCAGTTTAGCGGGGAGCCCTTACAATGAGCAGTTCTTC.

This chain connects TRBV6-5 to TRBJ1-5; TRBD1 matches at 9 bases. Losses at the gene ends were 6 bases for V and 6 bases for J; bases not matched to a gene: 6. This CDR3 is 14 amino acids long. The germline V gene has CDR1 MNHEY and CDR2 SVGAGI. In DNA, the CDR3 is TGTGCCAGCAGCAGACAGGGGGGCACTCAGCCCCAGCATTTT. Residues: CASSRQGGTQPQHF.

With respect to this clone: A read error may account for a junction end that differs from germline. Other DNA sequences of this sample code for an identical CDR3. The chain couples TRBV20-1 to TRBJ2-7; D gene ambiguous. This CDR3 comprises 11 residues. Germline CDR1 DFQATT, CDR2 SNEGSKA (reference sequence). This chain's CDR3 is CSARDSYEQYF. CDR3 sequence (DNA): TGCAGTGCTAGAGACTCCTACGAACAGTACTTC.

The V call is TRBV4-2, the J call TRBJ2-1; 7 bases match TRBD1. The CDR3 length is 17 residues. Trimming cost V 0 bases and J 8 bases; bases outside gene matches: 13. Per the germline V gene, CDR1 is LGHNA and CDR2 is YNFKEQ. The CDR3 here is CASSQDQTGSVLDEQFF. The CDR3 bases are TGTGCCAGCAGCCAAGATCAGACAGGGTCGGTTCTGGATGAGCAGTTCTTC.

This rearrangement joins TRBV6-5 to TRBJ1-5; 7 bases align to TRBD1. The V and J ends lost 3 bases and 5 bases, in that order; junction bases with no gene match: 4. The germline gives CDR1 MNHEY, CDR2 SVGAGI. This CDR3 spans 14 amino acids. The CDR3 here is CASSYRDRDQPQHF. For the CDR3, the DNA is TGTGCCAGCAGTTATAGGGACAGAGATCAGCCCCAGCATTTT.

This clone was found many times. The chain carries TRBV30 and TRBJ1-4; 9 bases map to TRBD1. With 2 bases clipped from V and 3 bases from J, the junction kept 4 bases outside the gene matches. CDR1 is GTSNPN, CDR2 SVGIG, per germline (reference sequence). This CDR3 spans 15 amino acids. CDR3 loop: CAWSYRGRSNEKLFF. In DNA form, the CDR3 reads TGTGCCTGGAGTTACAGGGGGCGATCTAATGAAAAACTGTTTTTT. The full variable domain, its missing parts supplied by reference TRBV30 and TRBJ1-4, is SQTIHQWPATLVQPVGSPLSLECTVEGTSNPNLYWYRQAAGRGLQLLFYSVGIGQISSEVPQNLSASRPQDRQFILSSKKLLLSDSGFYLCAWSYRGRSNEKLFFGSGTQLSVL.